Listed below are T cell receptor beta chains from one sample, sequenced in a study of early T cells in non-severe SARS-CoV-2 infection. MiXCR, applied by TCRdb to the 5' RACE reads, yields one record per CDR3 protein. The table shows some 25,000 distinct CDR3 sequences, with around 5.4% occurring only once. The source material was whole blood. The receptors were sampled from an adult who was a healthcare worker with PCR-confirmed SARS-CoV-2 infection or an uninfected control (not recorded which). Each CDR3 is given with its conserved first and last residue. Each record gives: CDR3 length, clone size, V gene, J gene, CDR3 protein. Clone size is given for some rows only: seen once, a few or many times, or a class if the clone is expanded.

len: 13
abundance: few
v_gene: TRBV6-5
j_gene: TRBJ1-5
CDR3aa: CASSYRVNQPQHF

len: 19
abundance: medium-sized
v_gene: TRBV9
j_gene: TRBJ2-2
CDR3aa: CASSVAQLGTGGNTGELFF

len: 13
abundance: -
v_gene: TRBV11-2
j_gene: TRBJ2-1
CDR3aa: CASSLERYNEQFF

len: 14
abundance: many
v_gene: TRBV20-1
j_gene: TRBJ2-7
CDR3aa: CSGALGTGRAEQYF

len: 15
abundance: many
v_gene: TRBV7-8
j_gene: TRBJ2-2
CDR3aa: CASIKRQPGTGELFF

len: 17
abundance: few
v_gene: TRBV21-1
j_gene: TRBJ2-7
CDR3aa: CASSKLGRGRGTYEQYF

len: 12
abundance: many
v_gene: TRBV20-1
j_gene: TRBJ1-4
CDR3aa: CSAERGNEKLFF

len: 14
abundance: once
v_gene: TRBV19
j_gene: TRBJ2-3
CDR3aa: CASTIGGHTDTQYF

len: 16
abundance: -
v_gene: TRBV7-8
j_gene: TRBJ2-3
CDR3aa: CASSPTWANTIDTQYF

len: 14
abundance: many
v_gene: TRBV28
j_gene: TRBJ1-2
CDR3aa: CASSNKGKSYGYTF

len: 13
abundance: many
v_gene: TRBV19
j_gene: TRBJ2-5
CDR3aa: CASSEQHQETQYF

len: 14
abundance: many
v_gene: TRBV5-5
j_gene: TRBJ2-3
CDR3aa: CASSLEGRPDTQYF

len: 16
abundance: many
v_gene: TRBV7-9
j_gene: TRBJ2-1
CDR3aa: CASSYPRGATYNEQFF

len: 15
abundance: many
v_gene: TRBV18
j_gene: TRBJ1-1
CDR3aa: CASSPPMGLNTEAFF

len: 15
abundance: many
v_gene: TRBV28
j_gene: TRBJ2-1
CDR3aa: CASSPWTSGGSEQFF

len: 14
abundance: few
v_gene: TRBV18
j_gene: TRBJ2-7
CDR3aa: CASSVGRISYEQYF

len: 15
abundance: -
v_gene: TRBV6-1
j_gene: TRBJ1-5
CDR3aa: CASTGMGHTNQPQHF